The rows below give T cell receptor beta chains drawn from one sample of a study of blood T cells in healthy people across ages. TCRdb re-derived calls from the 5' RACE reads in MiXCR, one entry per CDR3 protein. The sample lists 800,000 to 1,300,000 distinct CDR3 sequences, approximately 26% occurring once. These sequences were also reported in another study, on T cells of mothers and their children.

Input material: blood. These receptors originate from a girl aged 2 to 10 in good health. Each CDR3 is given with its conserved first and last residue. A D gene is named only where the DNA matches it firmly. The listing skips clone size in some rows; elsewhere it reads once, few, many or a size class.

j_call	d_call	v_call	clone_size	cdr3_aa	cdr3_nt
TRBJ1-4	NA	TRBV7-3	NA	CASSTRGGSEKLFF	TGTGCCAGCAGCACACGGGGAGGGAGTGAAAAACTGTTTTTT
TRBJ2-1	TRBD2	TRBV29-1	few	CSVAPFASGTQFF	TGCAGCGTTGCCCCCTTTGCTAGCGGGACGCAGTTCTTC
TRBJ1-1	NA	TRBV4-1	few	CASSQGGNEAFF	TGCGCCAGCAGCCAAGGTGGAAATGAAGCTTTCTTT
TRBJ1-1	NA	TRBV29-1	many	CSVETTEAFF	TGCAGCGTTGAAACCACTGAAGCTTTCTTT
TRBJ1-4	NA	TRBV12-3/TRBV12-4	NA	CASSFAGKNNEKLFF	TGTGCCAGCAGTTTCGCGGGGAAGAATAATGAAAAACTGTTTTTT
TRBJ2-7	NA	TRBV29-1	few	CSVRHEAGLYEQYF	TGCAGCGTAAGACATGAGGCCGGGCTGTACGAGCAGTACTTC
TRBJ1-6	TRBD1	TRBV20-1	NA	CSASSRTGGFYNSPLHF	TGCAGTGCTAGTTCAAGGACAGGGGGCTTTTATAATTCACCCCTCCACTTT
TRBJ1-2	NA	TRBV5-1	few	CASSLDAGEGYTF	TGCGCCAGCAGCTTGGACGCAGGGGAAGGCTACACCTTC
TRBJ2-3	NA	TRBV4-1	few	CASSQSPGLYTDTQYF	TGCGCCAGCAGCCAATCCCCGGGACTCTACACAGATACGCAGTATTTT
TRBJ2-4	TRBD1	TRBV20-1	few	CSARVGTGNIQYF	TGCAGTGCTAGAGTAGGGACAGGGAACATTCAGTACTTC
TRBJ1-1	NA	TRBV9	NA	CASIRVRVRKNTEAFF	TGTGCCAGCATTAGAGTCAGGGTTAGGAAGAACACTGAAGCTTTCTTT
TRBJ1-4	NA	TRBV27	NA	CASSLDRNNEKLFF	TGTGCCAGCAGTTTGGACAGAAATAATGAAAAACTGTTTTTT
TRBJ2-1	NA	TRBV25-1	once	CASSESREANEQFF	TGTGCCAGCAGTGAATCAAGGGAAGCCAATGAGCAGTTCTTC
TRBJ1-1	NA	TRBV18	few	CASSPPGHRDTEAFF	TGTGCCAGCTCACCACCGGGGCACAGGGACACTGAAGCTTTCTTT
TRBJ2-1	TRBD1	TRBV25-1	few	CASSLVTGDYNEQFF	TGTGCCAGCAGTCTAGTAACAGGGGACTACAATGAGCAGTTCTTC
TRBJ2-1	NA	TRBV28	NA	CASSLRTGVHLGEQFF	TGTGCCAGCAGTTTAAGGACTGGAGTACATCTCGGTGAGCAGTTCTTC
TRBJ2-1	NA	TRBV29-1	few	CSFGRVSGEQFF	TGCAGCTTTGGCAGAGTCTCAGGGGAGCAGTTCTTC
TRBJ2-6	TRBD2	TRBV29-1	NA	CSVGGSLAGAYSGANVLTF	TGCAGCGTTGGTGGGTCTCTAGCGGGGGCCTACTCTGGGGCCAACGTCCTGACTTTC
TRBJ2-5	NA	TRBV29-1	many	CSVSGRAKETQYF	TGCAGCGTCTCGGGTAGGGCTAAAGAGACCCAGTACTTC
TRBJ2-7	NA	TRBV7-9	few	CASTSTYEQYF	TGTGCCAGCACCTCAACCTACGAGCAGTACTTC
TRBJ1-1	NA	TRBV4-1	few	CASSQGGTSEAFF	TGCGCCAGCAGCCAAGGGGGAACCAGTGAAGCTTTCTTT
TRBJ2-1	TRBD2	TRBV10-3	few	CAISGAPPLAGGPAFF	TGTGCCATCAGTGGCGCCCCCCCATTAGCGGGAGGGCCGGCGTTCTTC
TRBJ1-5	NA	TRBV12-3/TRBV12-4	few	CASSLDGAAQPQHF	TGTGCCAGCAGTCTAGACGGGGCAGCTCAGCCCCAGCATTTT
TRBJ2-2	NA	TRBV12-3/TRBV12-4	NA	CASSFDALITGELFF	TGTGCCAGCAGTTTCGACGCCCTTATCACCGGGGAGCTGTTTTTT
TRBJ1-1	NA	TRBV11-2	many	CASSYPITGNTEAFF	TGTGCCAGCAGCTACCCTATAACGGGGAACACTGAAGCTTTCTTT
TRBJ2-3	NA	TRBV7-8	NA	CASSLTGEPTSTDTQYF	TGTGCCAGCAGCTTGACGGGAGAACCGACTAGCACAGATACGCAGTATTTT
TRBJ2-1	TRBD2	TRBV20-1	NA	CSARVLAGVEQFF	TGCAGTGCTAGAGTACTAGCGGGAGTTGAGCAGTTCTTC
TRBJ2-3	NA	TRBV10-2	NA	CASSEGGYTDTQYF	TGCGCCAGCAGTGAAGGCGGTTACACAGATACGCAGTATTTT
TRBJ2-5	NA	TRBV6-1	NA	CASSENSETQYF	TGTGCCAGCAGTGAAAACTCTGAGACCCAGTACTTC
TRBJ2-7	NA	TRBV9	NA	CASSVGTAEGVYEQYF	TGTGCCAGCAGCGTAGGGACCGCGGAGGGGGTATACGAGCAGTACTTC
TRBJ2-2	NA	TRBV11-2	few	CASSSITTEKNTGELFF	TGTGCCAGCAGCTCAATCACGACAGAAAAGAACACCGGGGAGCTGTTTTTT
TRBJ2-7	NA	TRBV4-3	NA	CASSQDARGPYEQYF	TGCGCCAGCAGCCAAGACGCAAGGGGCCCCTACGAGCAGTACTTC
TRBJ2-3	TRBD2	TRBV12-3/TRBV12-4	NA	CASSSKLAVGDVQYF	TGTGCCAGCAGTTCAAAACTAGCGGTGGGAGATGTGCAGTATTTT
TRBJ2-5	NA	TRBV28	NA	CASGRQETQYF	TGTGCCAGCGGACGCCAAGAGACCCAGTACTTC
TRBJ2-7	NA	TRBV6-2/TRBV6-3	few	CATHEVDPRPHEQYF	TGTGCCACTCACGAAGTCGACCCGAGACCTCACGAGCAGTACTTC
TRBJ2-1	NA	TRBV24-1	few	CATSSTTLEQFF	TGTGCCACCAGTTCAACTACGCTGGAGCAGTTCTTC
TRBJ2-3	TRBD1	TRBV5-8	few	CASSFETGSTDTQYF	TGTGCCAGCAGCTTTGAGACAGGGAGCACAGATACGCAGTATTTT
TRBJ2-7	TRBD2	TRBV6-6	NA	CATLPGGWYEQYF	TGTGCCACCCTGCCGGGGGGGTGGTACGAGCAGTACTTC
TRBJ2-2	TRBD2	TRBV9	NA	CASSVASGGVAGELFF	TGTGCCAGCAGCGTCGCAAGCGGGGGAGTGGCCGGGGAGCTGTTTTTT
TRBJ1-1	NA	TRBV28	NA	CASSVTPTVATEAFF	TGTGCCAGCAGTGTGACACCTACGGTGGCCACTGAAGCTTTCTTT
TRBJ2-5	NA	TRBV5-5	many	CASSWGSGAMETQYF	TGTGCCAGCAGCTGGGGGTCGGGGGCAATGGAGACCCAGTACTTC
TRBJ2-1	TRBD1	TRBV29-1	few	CSVLGFPGQAYNEQFF	TGCAGCGTCTTAGGATTTCCGGGACAGGCCTACAATGAGCAGTTCTTC
TRBJ2-7	NA	TRBV3-1	NA	CASSQERDSSGEQYF	TGTGCCAGCAGCCAAGAAAGAGACAGTTCGGGCGAGCAGTACTTC
TRBJ2-7	NA	TRBV6-6	few	CASSYSLTGYEQYF	TGTGCCAGCAGTTATTCCCTCACAGGCTACGAGCAGTACTTC
TRBJ1-4	TRBD1	TRBV2	few	CASSWTGNGKLFF	TGTGCCAGCAGTTGGACAGGGAATGGAAAACTGTTTTTT